The rows below give T cell receptor beta chains drawn from one sample of a study of cytomegalovirus exposure and HLA in healthy donors. Libraries were prepared by immunoSEQ multiplex PCR; TCRdb keeps only in-frame clonotypes and omits some of them. The profile shows about 150,000 clones, more than 9.5% of them singletons. Sample: PBMCs. Every receptor here comes from a man aged 45-60 years in good health and CMV-seronegative. Each CDR3 is given with its conserved first and last residue. The D gene is left open where the match is weak. Only some rows state a clone size, as once, few, many or a class for expanded clones.

J,D,V,size,DNA,CDR3
TRBJ1-5,NA,TRBV29-1,few,TGCAGCGTACAGGAGGGGAATCAGCCCCAGCATTTT,CSVQEGNQPQHF
TRBJ2-3,TRBD2,TRBV7-2,NA,TGTGCCAGCAGCTTAGTGGGCGGGAGGGCCATAGATACGCAGTATTTT,CASSLVGGRAIDTQYF
TRBJ2-5,TRBD2,TRBV19,NA,TGTGCCAGTAGTAGAAGGACTAGCGCCTACCAAGAGACCCAGTACTTC,CASSRRTSAYQETQYF
TRBJ1-2,NA,TRBV19,NA,TGTGCCAGTAGGGATTCAGGGTACGGCTACACCTTC,CASRDSGYGYTF
TRBJ2-7,TRBD2,TRBV10-3,NA,TGTGCCATCAGTGAGGGCGGGAGTACCTACGAGCAGTACTTC,CAISEGGSTYEQYF
TRBJ2-3,NA,TRBV5-1,NA,TGCGCCAGCAGCTTCGTGCCTAGGACAGATACGCAGTATTTT,CASSFVPRTDTQYF
TRBJ2-1,TRBD2,TRBV4-1,NA,TGCGCCAGCAGCCGAGGACTAGCGGGGGCGAGCTCCTACAATGAGCAGTTCTTC,CASSRGLAGASSYNEQFF
TRBJ1-5,NA,TRBV4-1,NA,TGCGCCAGCAGCCAAGTATTAGGCAATCAGCCCCAGCATTTT,CASSQVLGNQPQHF
TRBJ1-1,NA,TRBV5-1,NA,TGCGCCAGCAGCTCATCCTTAAGGGGGAACACTGAAGCTTTCTTT,CASSSSLRGNTEAFF
TRBJ2-5,NA,TRBV2,NA,TGTGCCAGCAGGGAGGCAGGGGAAGAGACCCAGTACTTC,CASREAGEETQYF
TRBJ1-2,NA,TRBV13,few,TGTGCCAGCAGCTCCACAGGGAACTATGGCTACACCTTC,CASSSTGNYGYTF
TRBJ1-2,NA,TRBV6-1,NA,TGTGCCAGCAAAGACAGTACCTATGGCTACACCTTC,CASKDSTYGYTF
TRBJ2-7,TRBD1,TRBV2,NA,TGTGCCAGCAGAATCGACAGGGGGGATTACGAGCAGTACTTC,CASRIDRGDYEQYF
TRBJ2-2,TRBD2,TRBV4-2,few,TGTGCCAGCAGCCAAGATCCTAGCGGGAGATATGACACCGGGGAGCTGTTTTTT,CASSQDPSGRYDTGELFF
TRBJ1-5,TRBD1,TRBV30,few,TGTGCCTGGAGTACCTCCGGGGACAGGGGTCAGCCCCAGCATTTT,CAWSTSGDRGQPQHF
TRBJ2-7,NA,TRBV5-1,few,TGCGCCAGCAGCTTGTTCAGCTCCTACGAGCAGTACTTC,CASSLFSSYEQYF
TRBJ2-1,NA,TRBV10-1,NA,TGCGCCAGCAGTGAGTCGAACTCCAACAATGAGCAGTTCTTC,CASSESNSNNEQFF
TRBJ1-6,TRBD1,TRBV18,few,TGTGCCAGCTCCCAGAGACAGGGTGGCTCACCCCTCCACTTT,CASSQRQGGSPLHF
TRBJ2-3,TRBD2,TRBV2,NA,TGTGCCAGCAGTGGGACTAGCGGGAGGGGAGATAAGCAGTATTTT,CASSGTSGRGDKQYF
TRBJ2-6,NA,TRBV10-3,NA,TGTGCCATCAGTTCCGACAGCTCTGGGGCCAACGTCCTGACTTTC,CAISSDSSGANVLTF
TRBJ2-3,NA,TRBV19,NA,TGTGCCAGTAGTATAGGGGGCAGTACAGATACGCAGTATTTT,CASSIGGSTDTQYF
TRBJ2-5,TRBD1,TRBV7-9,NA,TGTGCCAGCAGCTTGGGGACCATGGACAGGGGGGACCAAGAGACCCAGTACTTC,CASSLGTMDRGDQETQYF